This paragraph covers one TCR beta chain sequence. In the original processing: Reference gene primer amplification yielded estimated nucleated cell counts. Clones were read by immunoSEQ multiplex PCR, and TCRdb kept only the in-frame ones, dropping some. The V and J calls and clone size come from that table; D and trimming were worked out from the DNA. The top ten clones hold about 2% of a sample with 250,000 to 300,000 clones, 80% to 90% of them seen once. These data belong to a study of blood T cell repertoires in COVID-19. Study-wide context: T cells, B-cell-depleted T cells, or PBMCs supplied cDNA or gDNA.

Per germline, CDR1 MNHEY and CDR2 SMNVEV (reference sequence). This CDR3 is built from 12 residues. Deletions cut 4 bases from V and 9 bases from J, with 13 bases between. The sample was peripheral blood. The J gene is TRBJ2-7, the V gene TRBV27; tentatively, D is TRBD1 (5 bases). The TCR sequence derives from a man under 40 with active or convalescent COVID-19. The CDR3 region has the DNA TGTGCCAGCAGTTCCCCCCCCGACAGGCAGTACTTC. This sequence encodes CASSSPPDRQYF.